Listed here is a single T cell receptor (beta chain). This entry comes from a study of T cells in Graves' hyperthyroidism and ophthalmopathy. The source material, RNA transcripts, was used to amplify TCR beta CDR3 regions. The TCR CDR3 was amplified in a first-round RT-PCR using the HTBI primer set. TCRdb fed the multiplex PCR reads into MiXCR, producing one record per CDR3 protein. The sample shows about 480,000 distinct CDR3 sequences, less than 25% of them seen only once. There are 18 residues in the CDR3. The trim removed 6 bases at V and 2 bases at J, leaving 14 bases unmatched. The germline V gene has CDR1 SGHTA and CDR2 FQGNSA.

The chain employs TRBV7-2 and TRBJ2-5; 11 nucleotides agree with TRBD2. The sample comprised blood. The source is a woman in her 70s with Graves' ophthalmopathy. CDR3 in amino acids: CASSLNIRGLAGQETQYF. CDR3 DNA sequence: TGTGCCAGCAGTTTAAATATTAGAGGACTAGCGGGTCAAGAGACCCAGTACTTC.